This paragraph reports one TCR beta chain. What it recognizes is unknown. This entry belongs to a study of T cell responses to AZD1222 COVID-19 vaccine. Study conclusions and caveats: Only a handful of AZD1222 recipients, several in all, had baseline seropositivity.

Produced via immunoSEQ multiplex PCR; TCRdb's table is partial and in-frame only. The sample includes over 120,000 clones, approximately 92% of them seen just once. Trimming removed 4 bases from V and 3 bases from J; junction bases left unmatched: 2. CDR3 size: 12 residues. Germline V gives CDR1 SQVTM, CDR2 ANQGSEA. The TCR was taken from an adult who received the AZD1222 COVID-19 vaccine. V and J are TRBV29-1 and TRBJ1-2, with 7 bases matching TRBD1. Specimen: peripheral blood, collected 28 days after the second AZD1222 dose. CDR3 DNA sequence: TGCAGCGTTGGTCAGGGGGACTATGGCTACACCTTC. It encodes CSVGQGDYGYTF.